This is a list of T cell receptor beta chains from one sample in a study of vaccination effects on CD4 cells after COVID-19. TCRdb's table, derived via immunoSEQ multiplex PCR, lists solely in-frame clones and lacks some. The repertoire has under 80,000 clones, 65% to 85% of them found once; the top ten carry 5%. Antigen specificity for these receptors is unknown. Specimen: CD4+ T cells from PBMCs cultured with HIV peptides, collected before COVID-19 vaccination. Receptors originate from a human donor who had a prior SARS-CoV-2 infection. The CDR3 runs from the conserved cysteine through the conserved F or W. D genes are given only for firm matches. Size is omitted from some rows. Given values are once, few, many or a class for expanded clones.

cdr3_nt,cdr3_aa,j_call,clone_size,v_call,d_call
TGTGCCAGCAGGGGAGGGTGGGGCGCCTTCCAAGAGACCCAGTACTTC,CASRGGWGAFQETQYF,TRBJ2-5,once,TRBV7-2,TRBD2
TGCGCCAGCAGCCAGGGGCATATAGGGGCCTCCTACGAGCAGTACTTC,CASSQGHIGASYEQYF,TRBJ2-7,once,TRBV4-3,.
TGTGCCACCTCGGGAAGGGAAGAGACCCAGTACTTC,CATSGREETQYF,TRBJ2-5,.,TRBV19,.
TGTGCCAGCAGCCACCGGACAGCCCACACAGATACGCAGTATTTT,CASSHRTAHTDTQYF,TRBJ2-3,.,TRBV7-8,.
TGTGCCAGCAGGGGCCCGCTACAAGAGACCCAGTACTTC,CASRGPLQETQYF,TRBJ2-5,.,TRBV2,.
TGTGCCAGCAGCAAGACCGGACTACCCTACGAGCAGTACTTC,CASSKTGLPYEQYF,TRBJ2-7,.,TRBV13,.
TGTGCCAGCAGCTCACAATTACTTACTAGTAAGCAGTACTTC,CASSSQLLTSKQYF,TRBJ2-7,.,TRBV7-2,.
TGTGCCAGCAGTGAGTCAGGGGAGAACACTGAAGCTTTCTTT,CASSESGENTEAFF,TRBJ1-1,once,TRBV2,.
TGTGCCAGTAGCCCCCCTAGCGGGAGGGCCGAGTACAATGAGCAGTTCTTC,CASSPPSGRAEYNEQFF,TRBJ2-1,.,TRBV19,TRBD2
TGTGCCAGTAGTAACCGGGACAGGAGCTACTACGAGCAGTACTTC,CASSNRDRSYYEQYF,TRBJ2-7,.,TRBV19,TRBD1